The table lists the clone carrying this T cell receptor (beta chain) with a count of one. Libraries were prepared by immunoSEQ multiplex PCR; TCRdb keeps only in-frame clonotypes and omits some of them. The sample holds about 97,000 clones; 75% to 90% are singletons and the top ten take roughly 7.7%. V dropped 2 bases and J dropped 3 bases, with 12 bases sitting between them. CDR3 size: 14 residues. Per germline, CDR1 SGHRS and CDR2 YFSETQ. The data were taken from a study of T cell responses to AZD1222 COVID-19 vaccine. Turning to the study itself: Pooling covered second doses at about 4 or about 12 weeks.

The specimen was peripheral blood, collected on day 0 of AZD1222 vaccination. The receptor's source is an adult in good health. J is TRBJ2-7 and V is TRBV5-1, with D perhaps matching TRBD1 or TRBD2 (5 bases each). CDR3 sequence reads: CASSFRDGDYEQYF. The CDR3 bases are TGCGCCAGCAGCTTCCGGGACGGTGACTACGAGCAGTACTTC.